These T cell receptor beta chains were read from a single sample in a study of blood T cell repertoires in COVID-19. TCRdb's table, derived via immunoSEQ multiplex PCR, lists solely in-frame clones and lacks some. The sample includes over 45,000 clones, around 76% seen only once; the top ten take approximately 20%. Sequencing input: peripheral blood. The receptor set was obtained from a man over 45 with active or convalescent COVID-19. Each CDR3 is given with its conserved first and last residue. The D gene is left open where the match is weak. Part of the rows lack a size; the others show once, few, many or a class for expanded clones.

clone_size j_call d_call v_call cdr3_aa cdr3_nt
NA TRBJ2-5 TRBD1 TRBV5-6 CASSLTGPETQYF TGTGCCAGCAGCCTGACAGGGCCAGAGACCCAGTACTTC
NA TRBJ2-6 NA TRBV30 CAGMDSLSGANVLTF TGTGCCGGGATGGACAGTCTTTCTGGGGCCAACGTCCTGACTTTC
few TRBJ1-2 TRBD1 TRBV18 CASSPGTDYGYTF TGTGCCAGCTCCCCCGGGACAGACTATGGCTACACCTTC
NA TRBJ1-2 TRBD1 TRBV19 CAILETGTAGYGYTF TGTGCTATCCTTGAGACAGGGACGGCCGGCTATGGCTACACCTTC
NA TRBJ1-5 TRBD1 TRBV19 CASGDRALQPQHF TGTGCCAGTGGAGACAGGGCTCTCCAGCCCCAGCATTTT
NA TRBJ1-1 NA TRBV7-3 CASSRGPGGIHTEAFF TGTGCCAGCAGCCGGGGGCCCGGGGGGATACACACTGAAGCTTTCTTT
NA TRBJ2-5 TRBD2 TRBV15 CATSRDLMGGGETQYF TGTGCCACCAGCAGAGATCTGATGGGGGGAGGGGAGACCCAGTACTTC
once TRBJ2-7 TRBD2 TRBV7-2 CASSLERGSGYEQYF TGTGCCAGCAGCTTAGAGCGGGGGTCTGGCTACGAGCAGTACTTC
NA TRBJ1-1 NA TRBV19 CASIRGGGTEAFF TGTGCCAGTATCCGAGGGGGGGGAACTGAAGCTTTCTTT
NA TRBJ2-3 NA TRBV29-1 CSVGDIGSTDTQYF TGCAGCGTCGGGGACATAGGTAGCACAGATACGCAGTATTTT
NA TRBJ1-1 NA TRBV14 CASSLWTGNTEAFF TGTGCCAGCAGCCTTTGGACTGGGAACACTGAAGCTTTCTTT
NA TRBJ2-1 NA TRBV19 CASSIGLATNEQFF TGTGCCAGTAGTATAGGGCTAGCGACCAATGAGCAGTTCTTC
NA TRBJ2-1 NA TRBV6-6 CASSETGNEQFF TGTGCCAGCAGTGAGACAGGCAATGAGCAGTTCTTC
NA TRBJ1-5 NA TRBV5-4 CASSSRQGGDQPQHF TGTGCCAGCAGCTCCCGCCAGGGTGGGGATCAGCCCCAGCATTTT
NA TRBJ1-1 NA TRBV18 CASSLGTLNTEAFF TGTGCCAGCTCACTAGGGACACTGAACACTGAAGCTTTCTTT
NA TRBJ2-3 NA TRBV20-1 CSSGETDTQYF TGCAGTTCCGGAGAAACGGATACGCAGTATTTT
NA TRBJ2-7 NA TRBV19 CASRGAFEQYF TGTGCCAGTAGGGGAGCGTTCGAGCAGTACTTC
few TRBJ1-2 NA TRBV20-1 CSASSISSGDAKGGYTF TGCAGTGCTAGTTCCATCTCCTCAGGGGACGCGAAGGGAGGCTACACCTTC
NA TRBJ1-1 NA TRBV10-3 CAISDVTRGSEAFF TGTGCCATCAGTGATGTCACAAGGGGGTCTGAAGCTTTCTTT
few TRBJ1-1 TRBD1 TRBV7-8 CASSSDRVTEAFF TGTGCCAGCAGTTCCGACAGGGTGACTGAAGCTTTCTTT
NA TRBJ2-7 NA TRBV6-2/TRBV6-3 CASSYPPGGNEQYF TGTGCCAGCAGTTACCCGCCGGGGGGCAACGAGCAGTACTTC
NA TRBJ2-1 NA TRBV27 CASSTESYNEQFF TGTGCCAGCAGTACTGAATCCTACAATGAGCAGTTCTTC
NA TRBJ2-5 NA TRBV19 CASRNTGQGETQYF TGTGCCAGTAGGAATACAGGGCAAGGAGAGACCCAGTACTTC
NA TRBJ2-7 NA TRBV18 CASSPGRGYEQYF TGTGCCAGCTCACCAGGACGGGGGTACGAGCAGTACTTC
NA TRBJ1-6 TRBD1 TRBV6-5 CATQGQKGSPLHF TGTGCCACCCAGGGACAGAAGGGTTCACCCCTCCACTTT
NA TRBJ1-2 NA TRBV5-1 CASSLDGSEQGYTF TGCGCCAGCAGCTTGGACGGATCGGAGCAGGGCTACACCTTC
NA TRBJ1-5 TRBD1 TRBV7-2 CASSKDRGSNQPQHF TGTGCCAGCAGCAAAGACAGGGGAAGCAATCAGCCCCAGCATTTT
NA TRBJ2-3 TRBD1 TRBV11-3 CASSLTQGADTQYF TGTGCCAGCAGCTTAACCCAGGGGGCAGATACGCAGTATTTT
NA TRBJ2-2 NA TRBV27 CASSRAGVVTGELFF TGTGCCAGCAGTCGCGCAGGGGTGGTCACCGGGGAGCTGTTTTTT
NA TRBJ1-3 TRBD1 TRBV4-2 CASSQVTGGGGNTIYF TGTGCCAGCAGCCAAGTTACAGGGGGAGGTGGAAACACCATATATTTT
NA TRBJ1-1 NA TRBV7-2 CASSLNGGPGNTEAFF TGTGCCAGCAGCTTAAACGGGGGGCCTGGGAACACTGAAGCTTTCTTT
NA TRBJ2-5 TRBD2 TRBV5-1 CASSVTSGRETQYF TGCGCCAGCAGCGTGACTAGCGGGAGGGAGACCCAGTACTTC
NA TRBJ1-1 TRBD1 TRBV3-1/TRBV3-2 CASSQGTGSEGEAFF TGTGCCAGCAGCCAAGGGACAGGGTCCGAGGGTGAAGCTTTCTTT
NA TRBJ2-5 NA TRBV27 CASSLNAGMYETQYF TGTGCCAGCAGTTTAAATGCGGGAATGTATGAGACCCAGTACTTC
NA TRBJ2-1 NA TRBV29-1 CSVDPGGNEQFF TGCAGCGTTGACCCAGGAGGCAATGAGCAGTTCTTC
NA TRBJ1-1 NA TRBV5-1 CASSEGAINTEAFF TGCGCCAGCAGCGAAGGGGCAATAAACACTGAAGCTTTCTTT
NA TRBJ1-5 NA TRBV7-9 CASSLGRNQPQHF TGTGCCAGCAGCCTGGGCAGGAATCAGCCCCAGCATTTT
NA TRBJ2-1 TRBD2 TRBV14 CASSQDSGIQRGYNEQFF TGTGCCAGCAGCCAAGATTCGGGGATCCAGCGGGGGTACAATGAGCAGTTCTTC
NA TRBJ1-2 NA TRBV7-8 CASSLMGAGSASRGYTF TGTGCCAGCAGCTTAATGGGCGCCGGCAGTGCTTCTCGGGGCTACACCTTC
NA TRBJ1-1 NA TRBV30 CAWIMDSRTEAFF TGTGCCTGGATAATGGACAGTAGGACTGAAGCTTTCTTT
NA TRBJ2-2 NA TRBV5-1 CASKIGVRTGELFF TGCGCCAGCAAAATCGGGGTGCGGACCGGGGAGCTGTTTTTT
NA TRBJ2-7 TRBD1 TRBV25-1 CASRGQGTYEQYF TGTGCCAGCAGGGGACAGGGCACTTACGAGCAGTACTTC
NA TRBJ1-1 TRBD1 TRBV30 CAWSDRGRRGEAFF TGTGCCTGGAGTGACAGGGGGCGAAGGGGTGAAGCTTTCTTT
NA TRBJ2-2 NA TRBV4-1 CASSQARVENTGELFF TGCGCCAGCAGCCAAGCGAGGGTAGAAAACACCGGGGAGCTGTTTTTT
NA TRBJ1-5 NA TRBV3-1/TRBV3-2 CASSQDPRGRVHQPQHF TGTGCCAGCAGCCAAGATCCTAGGGGGAGGGTGCATCAGCCCCAGCATTTT
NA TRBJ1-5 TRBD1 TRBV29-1 CSVETQGNQPQHF TGCAGCGTTGAAACACAGGGGAATCAGCCCCAGCATTTT
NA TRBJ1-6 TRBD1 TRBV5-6 CASSGGTGERGSPLHF TGTGCCAGCAGCGGCGGGACAGGGGAGAGAGGATCACCCCTCCACTTT
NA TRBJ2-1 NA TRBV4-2 CASSLFGDYEQFF TGTGCCAGCAGCCTTTTCGGGGACTATGAGCAGTTCTTC
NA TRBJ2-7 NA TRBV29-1 CSVGNPGREQYF TGCAGCGTTGGTAATCCGGGGAGAGAGCAGTACTTC
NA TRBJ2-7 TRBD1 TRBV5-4 CASSLRDRGSYEQYF TGTGCCAGCAGCTTGCGGGACAGGGGATCATACGAGCAGTACTTC
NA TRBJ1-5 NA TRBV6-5 CASTPVEGSLPQHF TGTGCCAGCACCCCGGTGGAGGGGAGTCTGCCCCAGCATTTT
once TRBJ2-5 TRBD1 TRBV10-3 CAIAGTGGYQETQYF TGTGCCATAGCCGGCACAGGGGGCTATCAAGAGACCCAGTACTTC
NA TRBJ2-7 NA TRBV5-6 CASSLGRVSEQYF TGTGCCAGCAGCTTGGGCAGGGTTAGCGAGCAGTACTTC
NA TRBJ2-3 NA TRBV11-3 CASSRRRGSTDTQYF TGTGCCAGCAGCCGCCGACGGGGGAGCACAGATACGCAGTATTTT
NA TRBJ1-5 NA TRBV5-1 CASSLAGGDQPQHF TGCGCCAGCAGCTTGGCCGGAGGCGATCAGCCCCAGCATTTT
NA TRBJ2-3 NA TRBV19 CATLGVPDTQYF TGTGCCACCCTCGGGGTCCCAGATACGCAGTATTTT
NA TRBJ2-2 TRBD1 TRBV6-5 CASSMVRGNGELFF TGTGCCAGCAGTATGGTCAGGGGGAACGGGGAGCTGTTTTTT
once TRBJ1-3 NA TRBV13 CASSLRGIPGNTIYF TGTGCCAGCAGCCTCAGGGGAATACCCGGAAACACCATATATTTT
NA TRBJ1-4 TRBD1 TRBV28 CASSLHRGSEKLFF TGTGCCAGCAGCCTTCACAGGGGAAGTGAAAAACTGTTTTTT